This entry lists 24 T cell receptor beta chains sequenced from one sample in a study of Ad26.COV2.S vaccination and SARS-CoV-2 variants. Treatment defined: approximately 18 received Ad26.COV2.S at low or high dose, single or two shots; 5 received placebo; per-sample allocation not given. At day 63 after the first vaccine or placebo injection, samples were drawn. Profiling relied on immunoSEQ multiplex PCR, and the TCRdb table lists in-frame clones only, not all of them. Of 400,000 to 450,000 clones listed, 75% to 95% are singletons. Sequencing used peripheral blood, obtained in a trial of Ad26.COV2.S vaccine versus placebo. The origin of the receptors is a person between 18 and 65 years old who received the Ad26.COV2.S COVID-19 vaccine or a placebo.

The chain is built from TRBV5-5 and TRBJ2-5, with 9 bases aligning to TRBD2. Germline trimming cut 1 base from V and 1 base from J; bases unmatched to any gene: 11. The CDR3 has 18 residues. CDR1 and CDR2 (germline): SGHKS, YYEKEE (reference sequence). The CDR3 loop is CASSLSVAGVGFQETQYF. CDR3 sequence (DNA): TGTGCCAGCAGCTTGTCGGTAGCGGGAGTGGGATTCCAAGAGACCCAGTACTTC.

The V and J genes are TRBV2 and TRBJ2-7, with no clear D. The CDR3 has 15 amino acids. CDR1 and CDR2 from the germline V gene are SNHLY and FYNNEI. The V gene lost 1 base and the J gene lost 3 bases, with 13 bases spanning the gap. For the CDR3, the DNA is TGTGCCAGCAGTGAAGGAACAGCTGGCTACTACGAGCAGTACTTC. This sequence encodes CASSEGTAGYYEQYF.

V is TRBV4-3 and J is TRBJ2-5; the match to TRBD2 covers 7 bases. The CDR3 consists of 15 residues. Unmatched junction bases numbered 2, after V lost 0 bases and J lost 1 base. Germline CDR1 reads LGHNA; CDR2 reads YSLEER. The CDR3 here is CASSQEAGSQETQYF. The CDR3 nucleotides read TGCGCCAGCAGCCAAGAAGCGGGGAGCCAAGAGACCCAGTACTTC.

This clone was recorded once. CDR3 coding DNA: TGTGCCAGCAGCTCTTTCGAGAACACTGAAGCTTTCTTT. As protein: CASSSFENTEAFF. The chain has TRBV7-3 and TRBJ1-1; the D is unclear. V dropped 4 bases and J dropped 1 base, with 7 bases sitting between them. Germline V gene lookup returns CDR1 SGHTA and CDR2 FQGTGA. This CDR3 is 13 amino acids long.

CDR3 residues: CASSNLAGGSSPLHF. DNA for the CDR3: TGTGCCAGCAGTAATTTGGCAGGGGGCTCTTCACCCCTCCACTTT. The V and J genes are TRBV2 and TRBJ1-6, with 8 bases matching TRBD1. The V segment lost 5 bases and the J segment 9 bases; nucleotides outside the gene matches: 9. Germline assignment: CDR1 SNHLY and CDR2 FYNNEI. The CDR3 covers 15 residues.

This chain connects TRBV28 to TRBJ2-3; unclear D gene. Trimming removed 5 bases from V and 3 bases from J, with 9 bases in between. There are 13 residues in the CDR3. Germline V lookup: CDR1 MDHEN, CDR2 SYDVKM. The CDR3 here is CASSPQSTDTQYF. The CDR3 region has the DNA TGTGCCAGCAGTCCACAGAGTACAGATACGCAGTATTTT.

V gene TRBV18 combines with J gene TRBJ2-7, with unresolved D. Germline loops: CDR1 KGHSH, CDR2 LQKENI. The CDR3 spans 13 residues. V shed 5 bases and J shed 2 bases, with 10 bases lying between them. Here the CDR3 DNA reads TGTGCCAGCTCAGGCTCAATGACCTACGAGCAGTACTTC. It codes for CASSGSMTYEQYF.

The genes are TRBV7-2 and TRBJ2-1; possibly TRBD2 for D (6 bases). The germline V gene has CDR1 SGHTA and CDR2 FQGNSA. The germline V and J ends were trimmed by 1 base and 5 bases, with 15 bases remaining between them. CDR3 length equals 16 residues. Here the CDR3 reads CASSLVGLAPNNEQFF. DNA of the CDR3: TGTGCCAGCAGCTTAGTCGGTCTAGCGCCAAACAATGAGCAGTTCTTC.

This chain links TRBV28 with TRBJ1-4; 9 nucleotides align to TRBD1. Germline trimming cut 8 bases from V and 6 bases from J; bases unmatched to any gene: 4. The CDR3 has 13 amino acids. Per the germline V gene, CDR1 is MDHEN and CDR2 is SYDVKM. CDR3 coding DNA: TGTGCCAGCCAGAGGACAGGGGATGAAAAACTGTTTTTT. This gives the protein CASQRTGDEKLFF.

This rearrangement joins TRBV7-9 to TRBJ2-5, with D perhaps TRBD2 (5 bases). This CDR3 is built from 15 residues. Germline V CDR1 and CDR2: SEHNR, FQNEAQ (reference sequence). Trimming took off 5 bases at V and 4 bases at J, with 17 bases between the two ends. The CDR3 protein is CASSLTGESGETQYF. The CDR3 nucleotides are TGTGCCAGCAGCCTTACCGGGGAGAGCGGAGAGACCCAGTACTTC.

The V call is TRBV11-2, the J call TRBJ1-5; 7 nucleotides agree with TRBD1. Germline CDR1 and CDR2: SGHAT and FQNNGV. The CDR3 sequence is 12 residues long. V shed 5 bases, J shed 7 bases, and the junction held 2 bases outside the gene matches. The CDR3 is CASSQGGQPQHF. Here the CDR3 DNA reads TGTGCCAGCAGCCAGGGGGGCCAGCCCCAGCATTTT.

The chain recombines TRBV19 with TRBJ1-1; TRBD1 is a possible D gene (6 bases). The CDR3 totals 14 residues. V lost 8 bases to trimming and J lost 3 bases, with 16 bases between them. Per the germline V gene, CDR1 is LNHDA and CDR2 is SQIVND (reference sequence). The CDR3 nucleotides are TGTGCCAGTGTATACAGGGAGGGGGACACTGAAGCTTTCTTT. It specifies CASVYREGDTEAFF.

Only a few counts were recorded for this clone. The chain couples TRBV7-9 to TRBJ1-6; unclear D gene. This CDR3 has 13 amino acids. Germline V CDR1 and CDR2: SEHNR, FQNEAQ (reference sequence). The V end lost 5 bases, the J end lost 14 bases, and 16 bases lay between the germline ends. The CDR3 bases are TGTGCCAGCAGCCCGCGACCCCTTGAGGCCCTCCACTTT. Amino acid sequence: CASSPRPLEALHF.

The CDR3: CATSRGGFPFGYTF. In DNA, the CDR3 is TGTGCCACCAGCAGAGGAGGGTTCCCCTTCGGCTACACCTTC. V usage is TRBV15 and J usage is TRBJ1-2; D is ambiguous. Germline V gene sequence: CDR1 LNHNV, CDR2 YYDKDF (reference sequence). The CDR3 runs to 14 residues. V lost 1 base to trimming and J lost 8 bases, with 14 bases between them.

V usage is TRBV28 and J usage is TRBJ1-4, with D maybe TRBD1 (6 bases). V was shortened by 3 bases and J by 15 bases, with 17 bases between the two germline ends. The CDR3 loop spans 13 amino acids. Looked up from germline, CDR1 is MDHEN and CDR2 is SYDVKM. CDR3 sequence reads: CASSLAQGSFLFF. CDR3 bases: TGTGCCAGCAGTTTGGCTCAGGGGTCATTTTTGTTTTTT.

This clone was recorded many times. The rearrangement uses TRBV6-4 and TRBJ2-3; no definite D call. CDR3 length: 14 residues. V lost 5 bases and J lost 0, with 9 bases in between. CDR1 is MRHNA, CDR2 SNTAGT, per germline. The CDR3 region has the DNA TGTGCCAGCAGTCAGGACGGCAGCACAGATACGCAGTATTTT. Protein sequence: CASSQDGSTDTQYF.

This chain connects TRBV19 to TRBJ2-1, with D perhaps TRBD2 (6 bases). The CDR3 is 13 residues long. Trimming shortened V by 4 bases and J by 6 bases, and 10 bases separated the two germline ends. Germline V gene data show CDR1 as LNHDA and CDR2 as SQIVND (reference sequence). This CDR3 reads CASSREESNEQFF. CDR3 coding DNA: TGTGCCAGTAGTAGGGAGGAAAGCAATGAGCAGTTCTTC. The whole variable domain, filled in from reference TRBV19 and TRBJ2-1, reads DGGITQSPKYLFRKEGQNVTLSCEQNLNHDAMYWYRQDPGQGLRLIYYSQIVNDFQKGDIAEGYSVSREKKESFPLTVTSAQKNPTAFYLCASSREESNEQFFGPGTRLTVL.

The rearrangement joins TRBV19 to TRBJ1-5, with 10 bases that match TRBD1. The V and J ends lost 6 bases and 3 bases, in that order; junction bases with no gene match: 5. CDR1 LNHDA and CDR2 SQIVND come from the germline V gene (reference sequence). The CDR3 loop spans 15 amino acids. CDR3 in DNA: TGTGCCAGTAGGGAGACAGGGGGCCTCAATCAGCCCCAGCATTTT. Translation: CASRETGGLNQPQHF.

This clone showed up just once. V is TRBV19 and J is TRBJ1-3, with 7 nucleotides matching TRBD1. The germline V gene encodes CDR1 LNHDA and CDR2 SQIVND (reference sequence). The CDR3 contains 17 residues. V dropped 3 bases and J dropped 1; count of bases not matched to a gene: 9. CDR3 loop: CASSIRVRGGSGNTIYF. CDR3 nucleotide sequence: TGTGCCAGTAGTATTCGGGTCAGGGGGGGTTCTGGAAACACCATATATTTT.

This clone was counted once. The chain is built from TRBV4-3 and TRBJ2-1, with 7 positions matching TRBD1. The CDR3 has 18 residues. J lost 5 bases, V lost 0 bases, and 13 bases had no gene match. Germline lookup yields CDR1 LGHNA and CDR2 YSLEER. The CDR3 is CASSQELLRRGHHNEQFF. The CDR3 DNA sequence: TGCGCCAGCAGCCAAGAGCTCCTGCGAAGGGGGCATCACAATGAGCAGTTCTTC.

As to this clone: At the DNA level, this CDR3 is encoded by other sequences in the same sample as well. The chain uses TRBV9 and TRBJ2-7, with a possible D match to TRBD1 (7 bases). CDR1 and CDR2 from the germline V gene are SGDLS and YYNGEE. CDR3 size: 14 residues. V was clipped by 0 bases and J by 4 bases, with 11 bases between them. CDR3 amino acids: CASSVAGGGYEQYF. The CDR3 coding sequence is TGTGCCAGCAGCGTAGCAGGGGGAGGTTACGAGCAGTACTTC.

The DNA of the CDR3 is TGTGCCAGCAGTTCCTTGGGGACTAGCGGGAGCAATGAGCAGTTCTTC. It codes for CASSSLGTSGSNEQFF. The genes are TRBV28 and TRBJ2-1, with TRBD2 matching over 14 bases. CDR3 length equals 16 residues. Losses at the gene ends were 4 bases for V and 6 bases for J; bases not matched to a gene: 5. CDR1 is MDHEN, CDR2 SYDVKM, per germline. Drawing the rest from reference TRBV28 and TRBJ2-1, the complete variable domain is DVKVTQSSRYLVKRTGEKVFLECVQDMDHENMFWYRQDPGLGLRLIYFSYDVKMKEKGDIPEGYSVSREKKERFSLILESASTNQTSMYLCASSSLGTSGSNEQFFGPGTRLTVL.

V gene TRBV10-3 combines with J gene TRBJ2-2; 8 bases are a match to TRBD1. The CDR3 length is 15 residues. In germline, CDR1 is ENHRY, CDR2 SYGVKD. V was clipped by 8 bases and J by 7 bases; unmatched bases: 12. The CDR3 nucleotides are TGTGCCATCGGCTCTGAAGGACAGGGATACGGGGAGCTGTTTTTT. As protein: CAIGSEGQGYGELFF.

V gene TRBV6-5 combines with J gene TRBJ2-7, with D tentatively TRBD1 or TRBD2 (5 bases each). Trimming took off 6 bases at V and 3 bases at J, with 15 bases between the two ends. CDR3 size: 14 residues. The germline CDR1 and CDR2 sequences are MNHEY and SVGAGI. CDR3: CASRGTVKNYEQYF. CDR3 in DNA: TGTGCCAGCAGGGGGACCGTCAAGAACTACGAGCAGTACTTC.